The 3 T cell receptor beta chains listed next were all sequenced from one sample in a study of shared clonotypes between healthy human individuals. The data were produced by immunoSEQ multiplex PCR, yet TCRdb's version contains in-frame clones alone and is incomplete. Of about 2.1 million clones in the sample, around 93% were seen once. CD45RO-negative, CCR7-selected cells formed the naive CD8 fraction, which excluded terminally differentiated effector memory CD45RA+ cells. The material sequenced was naive CD8+ T cells from PBMCs. These receptors originate from a man between 18 and 35 years old in good health. Some clones in this sample may be carry-over from other donors' samples.

The chain couples TRBV5-4 to TRBJ2-7; D possibly uses TRBD1 or TRBD2 (5 bases each). The CDR3 loop spans 13 amino acids. V was pared by 2 bases and J by 6 bases, with 12 bases between. The V gene's germline CDR1 is SGHNT and CDR2 YYREEE (reference sequence). The CDR3 nucleotides read TGTGCCAGCAGCTTCGCAGGGAGCGCCGAGCAGTACTTC. Its protein product is CASSFAGSAEQYF. Together with reference TRBV5-4 and TRBJ2-7, the CDR3 gives the full variable domain: ETGVTQSPTHLIKTRGQQVTLRCSSQSGHNTVSWYQQALGQGPQFIFQYYREEENGRGNFPPRFSGLQFPNYSSELNVNALELDDSALYLCASSFAGSAEQYFGPGTRLTVT.

The V and J genes are TRBV6-9 and TRBJ1-1, with TRBD1 identical over 7 bases. The CDR3 extends over 18 amino acids. The germline V gene has CDR1 MNHGY and CDR2 SVAAGI. V lost 6 bases to trimming and J lost 0 bases; unmatched junction nucleotides: 16. This CDR3 is CASSLAGTVIFMNTEAFF. CDR3 nucleotides: TGTGCCAGCAGCCTAGCCGGGACAGTGATTTTCATGAACACTGAAGCTTTCTTT.

The chain carries TRBV7-3 and TRBJ2-1, with TRBD2 matching over 8 bases. The CDR3 is made up of 15 amino acids. Germline V gene sequence: CDR1 SGHTA, CDR2 FQGTGA. The J segment lost 2 bases and the V segment lost 2 bases, leaving 2 bases of the junction unmatched. CDR3 DNA sequence: TGTGCCAGCAGCTTAGCGACTAGCGCCTACAATGAGCAGTTCTTC. Translated: CASSLATSAYNEQFF. The full variable domain, in which reference TRBV7-3 and TRBJ2-1 provide the parts outside the CDR3, is GAGVSQTPSNKVTEKGKYVELRCDPISGHTALYWYRQSLGQGPEFLIYFQGTGAADDSGLPNDRFFAVRPEGSVSTLKIQRTERGDSAVYLCASSLATSAYNEQFFGPGTRLTVL.